These T cell receptor beta chains were read from a single sample in a study of blood T cells in healthy people across ages. TCRdb itself ran the 5' RACE reads through MiXCR, one entry per CDR3 protein. Seen here are over 1.5 million distinct CDR3 sequences, roughly 49% observed once, and the top ten hold over 2%. The sample consisted of blood. Receptors were obtained from a woman in her forties in good health. Each CDR3 is given with its conserved first and last residue. The order of the fields is J gene, V gene, D gene, clone size, CDR3 protein, CDR3 DNA. D genes are given only for firm matches. A row's size may be missing; if present it is once, few, many or a size class.

TRBJ2-1	TRBV12-3/TRBV12-4	.	.	CASSLGGGRSNEQFF	TGTGCCAGCAGTCTTGGAGGGGGGAGGTCCAATGAGCAGTTCTTC
TRBJ2-5	TRBV7-2	.	.	CASSWPGSLSGETQYF	TGTGCCAGCAGCTGGCCGGGCAGTCTTTCAGGGGAGACCCAGTACTTC
TRBJ2-1	TRBV6-5	TRBD2	.	CASGPLAGRYNEQFF	TGTGCCAGCGGTCCGCTAGCGGGGAGGTACAATGAGCAGTTCTTC
TRBJ2-5	TRBV4-2	.	few	CASSQVALGRGQETQYF	TGTGCCAGCAGCCAAGTAGCACTTGGACGGGGACAAGAGACCCAGTACTTC
TRBJ1-2	TRBV6-5	TRBD1	.	CASSTVSTGGGGYTF	TGTGCCAGCAGTACTGTTTCGACAGGGGGCGGGGGCTACACCTTC
TRBJ2-7	TRBV11-2	TRBD1	.	CASTLGGNYEQYF	TGTGCCAGCACCCTAGGGGGCAACTACGAGCAGTACTTC
TRBJ2-5	TRBV28	.	few	CASSLLGQLTYEQYF	TGTGCCAGCAGTTTGCTAGGACAGTTAACCTATGAGCAGTACTTC
TRBJ2-7	TRBV11-2	TRBD1	.	CASSLRQGRELHEQYF	TGTGCCAGCAGCTTACGACAGGGCCGAGAACTCCACGAGCAGTACTTC
TRBJ2-3	TRBV24-1	TRBD2	.	CATSIAGGYTDTQYF	TGTGCCACCAGCATAGCGGGGGGATACACAGATACGCAGTATTTT
TRBJ2-7	TRBV10-3	TRBD1	.	CAITRTGGTYEQYF	TGTGCCATCACTAGGACAGGGGGGACCTACGAGCAGTACTTC
TRBJ2-4	TRBV16	TRBD2	.	CASSQSGGMREQYF	TGTGCCAGCAGCCAATCGGGAGGGATGAGGGAGCAGTACTTC
TRBJ2-3	TRBV7-9	.	once	CASTLDGGTDTQYF	TGTGCCAGCACCCTAGATGGAGGGACAGATACGCAGTATTTT
TRBJ1-5	TRBV6-6	TRBD1	.	CASSYGTGANQPQHF	TGTGCCAGCAGTTACGGGACAGGGGCAAATCAGCCCCAGCATTTT
TRBJ2-1	TRBV12-3/TRBV12-4	.	once	CASSLLQGGRTRYYNEQFF	TGTGCCAGCAGTTTACTGCAGGGAGGTAGGACACGGTACTACAATGAGCAGTTCTTC
TRBJ1-2	TRBV5-1	.	.	CASSLGAGDGGYTF	TGCGCCAGCAGCTTGGGGGCAGGAGATGGCGGCTACACCTTC
TRBJ2-1	TRBV3-1	TRBD2	few	CASSLGGRRGGYNEQFF	TGTGCCAGCAGCCTCGGAGGGCGGCGGGGGGGGTACAATGAGCAGTTCTTC
TRBJ2-1	TRBV20-1	TRBD1	.	CSARGSFGQGHNHEQFF	TGCAGTGCTAGAGGCAGTTTCGGACAGGGACATAACCATGAGCAGTTCTTC
TRBJ2-1	TRBV3-1	TRBD2	.	CASSHPRLAGDNEQFF	TGTGCCAGCAGCCATCCGAGGCTAGCGGGGGACAATGAGCAGTTCTTC
TRBJ2-3	TRBV6-5	.	.	CASSYSSSSLRNTQYF	TGTGCCAGCAGTTACTCGAGCAGCTCTCTTCGGAATACGCAGTATTTT
TRBJ1-1	TRBV7-9	.	.	CASSSHRGLTEAFF	TGTGCCAGCAGCTCGCACCGCGGGCTCACTGAAGCTTTCTTT
TRBJ2-7	TRBV6-1	.	few	CASSEASQDYEQYF	TGTGCCAGCAGTGAAGCAAGTCAGGACTACGAGCAGTACTTC
TRBJ2-4	TRBV10-3	TRBD2	.	CAISESWAGGVQNIQYF	TGTGCCATCAGTGAGTCGTGGGCGGGGGGAGTACAAAACATTCAGTACTTC
TRBJ2-1	TRBV11-1	TRBD2	few	CASSLRALAGTYNEQFF	TGTGCCAGCAGCTTACGAGCACTAGCGGGGACCTACAATGAGCAGTTCTTC
TRBJ2-7	TRBV29-1	TRBD1	.	CSATRGQGNRYEQYF	TGCAGCGCTACGAGAGGACAGGGTAACCGGTACGAGCAGTACTTC
TRBJ2-7	TRBV21-1	.	few	CASSKVTGYRDEQYF	TGTGCCAGCAGTAAAGTTACAGGTTATAGGGACGAGCAGTACTTC
TRBJ2-3	TRBV6-2/TRBV6-3	.	.	CASRDPGTDTQYF	TGTGCCAGCAGGGACCCCGGCACAGATACGCAGTATTTT
TRBJ2-1	TRBV14	.	.	CASQREGSYNEQFF	TGTGCCAGCCAGAGAGAGGGGTCCTACAATGAGCAGTTCTTC